The present TCR beta chain was sequenced within a study of cytomegalovirus exposure and HLA in healthy donors. Across the whole study: As an earlier analysis found, some 180 million T cells yielded 90 million to 140 million unique TCR beta sequences. HLA-typed donors were the source of about 85 million unique TCRs, which an early data release held. Study outcomes and limitations: Roughly even sequencing depth across donors was the assumption behind the presence/absence analyses.

Both 60 Vbeta primers and 13 Jbeta primers went into the PCR. TCRdb's table, derived via immunoSEQ multiplex PCR, lists solely in-frame clones and lacks some. The data show some 65,000 clones, approximately 60% seen once. CDR1 and CDR2 (germline): SGHDN, FVKESK. The CDR3 has 14 residues. Worth noting for this clone: Its antigen is currently unknown. One junction end disagrees with the germline gene, perhaps due to a read error.

The specimen was PBMCs. V gene TRBV14 combines with J gene TRBJ1-1; a weak D match, TRBD1 (5 bases). This TCR was recovered from a man younger than 45 in good health and CMV-seronegative. CDR3 DNA sequence: TGTGCCAGCACCCTCGCGGGGTTGGACACTGAAACTTTCTTT. This translates into CASTLAGLDTETFF.